The rows below give T cell receptor beta chains drawn from one sample of a study of cytomegalovirus exposure and HLA in healthy donors. Sequencing was performed with immunoSEQ multiplex PCR; in TCRdb, only in-frame clones are kept and a portion is missing. The sample has under 150,000 clones, under 85% seen once; the top ten hold 6.5% to 7%. The sample taken for sequencing was PBMCs. The receptors derive from a woman aged 40 to 49 in good health and CMV-seropositive. The CDR3 runs from the conserved cysteine through the conserved F or W. D genes are given only for firm matches. Clone size appears in some rows only: once, few, many, or a class for an expanded clone.

v_gene,d_gene,j_gene,abundance,CDR3aa,CDR3nt
TRBV19,-,TRBJ1-5,-,CARLNQPQHF,TGTGCCAGGTTAAATCAGCCCCAGCATTTT
TRBV9,-,TRBJ2-6,-,CASSVGLGQSSSGANVLTF,TGTGCCAGCAGCGTAGGCCTAGGACAGTCGAGCTCTGGGGCCAACGTCCTGACTTTC
TRBV5-1,-,TRBJ2-1,-,CASSLGPSYNEQFF,TGCGCCAGCAGCTTGGGCCCTAGTTACAATGAGCAGTTCTTC
TRBV5-5,-,TRBJ1-1,few,CASSLYQTLMNTEAFF,TGTGCCAGCAGCTTGTACCAGACTTTAATGAACACTGAAGCTTTCTTT
TRBV28,-,TRBJ1-5,-,CASSETGTGSNQPQHF,TGTGCCAGCAGCGAAACAGGAACAGGGAGCAATCAGCCCCAGCATTTT
TRBV7-6,TRBD2,TRBJ2-3,-,CASSLTSGGFGTDTQYF,TGTGCCAGCAGCTTGACTAGCGGGGGGTTTGGCACAGATACGCAGTATTTT
TRBV29-1,TRBD1,TRBJ1-1,-,CSVAQSQGASTEAFF,TGCAGCGTCGCCCAGTCACAGGGGGCAAGCACTGAGGCTTTCTTT
TRBV4-1,-,TRBJ1-4,-,CASSQDHPRPEKLFF,TGCGCCAGCAGCCAAGATCATCCCAGGCCGGAAAAACTGTTTTTT
TRBV6-1,-,TRBJ1-1,-,CASSDQGTNTEAFF,TGTGCCAGCAGTGATCAGGGGACGAACACTGAAGCTTTCTTT
TRBV2,TRBD2,TRBJ2-2,-,CASSEWAGGNTGELFF,TGTGCCAGCAGTGAATGGGCGGGGGGGAACACCGGGGAGCTGTTTTTT
TRBV30,-,TRBJ1-1,few,CAWSSQGNTEAFF,TGTGCCTGGAGTAGTCAGGGGAACACTGAAGCTTTCTTT
TRBV18,-,TRBJ2-1,-,CASSPITGTYNEQFF,TGTGCCAGCTCACCAATTACGGGTACCTACAATGAGCAGTTCTTC
TRBV7-9,TRBD1,TRBJ2-7,-,CASSLTGTGLAEQYF,TGTGCCAGCAGCTTAACCGGGACAGGGTTGGCCGAGCAGTACTTC
TRBV28,TRBD1,TRBJ1-6,-,CASSFPGTGGSPLHF,TGTGCCAGCAGTTTCCCGGGGACAGGGGGTTCACCCCTCCACTTT
TRBV9,TRBD2,TRBJ2-1,-,CASSLGRGSYNEQFF,TGTGCCAGCAGCCTTGGGAGGGGCTCCTACAATGAGCAGTTCTTC
TRBV11-2,-,TRBJ1-3,-,CASSVQVSGNTIYF,TGTGCCAGCAGCGTACAGGTTTCTGGAAACACCATATATTTT
TRBV28,TRBD1,TRBJ1-2,-,CASSPPPGQGYGYTF,TGTGCCAGCAGTCCGCCCCCGGGACAGGGGTATGGCTACACCTTC
TRBV19,TRBD1,TRBJ2-3,-,CASSFQGALADTQYF,TGTGCCAGTAGTTTCCAGGGGGCGCTAGCAGATACGCAGTATTTT
TRBV10-1,TRBD2,TRBJ2-2,-,CASSEPGLAGTGELFF,TGCGCCAGCAGTGAGCCGGGACTAGCGGGGACCGGGGAGCTGTTTTTT
TRBV18,-,TRBJ2-7,-,CASSPDLRGGYEQYF,TGTGCCAGCTCACCAGACCTCAGGGGTGGCTACGAGCAGTACTTC
TRBV6-5,TRBD1,TRBJ1-1,-,CASTGGDTEAFF,TGTGCCAGTACAGGGGGGGACACTGAAGCTTTCTTT
TRBV5-1,-,TRBJ1-1,-,CASSSVMTDANTEAFF,TGCGCCAGCAGCTCCGTGATGACAGATGCTAACACTGAAGCTTTCTTT
TRBV7-6,-,TRBJ2-7,-,CASSFPGGEQYF,TGTGCCAGCAGCTTCCCTGGCGGCGAGCAGTACTTC
TRBV29-1,-,TRBJ2-1,few,CSVKPPSSYNEQFF,TGCAGCGTCAAGCCTCCGAGCTCCTACAATGAGCAGTTCTTC
TRBV19,-,TRBJ2-2,-,CASSSNTGELFF,TGTGCCAGTAGTTCTAACACCGGGGAGCTGTTTTTT
TRBV2,TRBD1,TRBJ1-1,-,CASSKDRAGTSEAFF,TGTGCCAGCAGTAAGGACAGGGCTGGGACCTCTGAAGCTTTCTTT
TRBV18,-,TRBJ2-5,-,CASSPVQGGGETQYF,TGTGCCAGCTCACCGGTGCAGGGAGGTGGAGAGACCCAGTACTTC
TRBV13,TRBD1,TRBJ1-2,-,CASSLSGQGPPNYGYTF,TGTGCCAGCAGCTTATCAGGACAGGGACCCCCTAACTATGGCTACACCTTC
TRBV2,-,TRBJ2-4,-,CASSETGVQYF,TGTGCCAGCAGTGAAACGGGGGTTCAGTACTTC
TRBV27,-,TRBJ1-1,-,CASSLSLGGEAFF,TGTGCCAGCAGTTTATCGTTGGGGGGGGAAGCTTTCTTT
TRBV7-9,-,TRBJ1-1,-,CASSFLVRNTEAFF,TGTGCCAGCAGCTTTTTGGTGCGGAACACTGAAGCTTTCTTT
TRBV6-5,TRBD1,TRBJ1-2,-,CASSADRGDGYTF,TGTGCCAGCAGTGCCGACAGGGGAGATGGCTACACCTTC
TRBV6-5,TRBD2,TRBJ2-3,few,CASRGGGRGDTQYF,TGTGCCAGCAGAGGCGGGGGGCGCGGGGATACGCAGTATTTT